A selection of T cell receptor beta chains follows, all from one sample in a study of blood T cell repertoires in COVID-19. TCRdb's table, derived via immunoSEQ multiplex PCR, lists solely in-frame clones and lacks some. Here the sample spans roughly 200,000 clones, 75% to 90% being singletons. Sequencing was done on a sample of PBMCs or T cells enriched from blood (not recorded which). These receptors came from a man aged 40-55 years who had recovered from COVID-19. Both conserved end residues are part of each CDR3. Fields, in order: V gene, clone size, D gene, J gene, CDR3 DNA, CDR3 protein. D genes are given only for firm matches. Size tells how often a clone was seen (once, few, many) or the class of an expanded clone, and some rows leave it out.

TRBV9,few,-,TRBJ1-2,TGTGCCAGCAGCGGAGAGTTTTATGGCTACACCTTC,CASSGEFYGYTF
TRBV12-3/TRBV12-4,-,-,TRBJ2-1,TGTGCCAGCAGCCGGGGTCGTTTGGGTGAGCAGTTCTTC,CASSRGRLGEQFF
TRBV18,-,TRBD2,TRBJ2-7,TGTGCCAGCTCACACCTTGGGGCGGGGGGCTCCTACGAGCAGTACTTC,CASSHLGAGGSYEQYF
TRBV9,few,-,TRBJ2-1,TGTGCCAGCAGCGTAGAGGGCCGAGGGAGCTACAATGAGCAGTTCTTC,CASSVEGRGSYNEQFF
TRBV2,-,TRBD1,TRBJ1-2,TGTGCCAGCGAGTCGACAGGGGTGGAGGACTATGGCTACACCTTC,CASESTGVEDYGYTF
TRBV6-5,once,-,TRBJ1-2,TGTGCCAGCAGTCTAGGCGGGTTTGGCTACACCTTC,CASSLGGFGYTF
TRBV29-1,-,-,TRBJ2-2,TGCAGCGTTCGAAGTAGCACGCTCGGGGAGCTGTTTTTT,CSVRSSTLGELFF
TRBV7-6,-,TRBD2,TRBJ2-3,TGTGCCAGCAGCCCGTTGCGGGGGGCGAGAGAAGATACGCAGTATTTT,CASSPLRGAREDTQYF
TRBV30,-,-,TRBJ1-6,TGTGCCTGGAATCCCGGGTCTGGCTATAATTCACCCCTCCACTTT,CAWNPGSGYNSPLHF
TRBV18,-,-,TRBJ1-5,TGTGCCAGCTCACCCGAGGGAGGGGTGAGGCGGGATCAGCCCCAGCATTTT,CASSPEGGVRRDQPQHF
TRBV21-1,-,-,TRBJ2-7,TGTGCCAGCAGGTCAGGCAGGGAAGGCGAGCAGTACTTC,CASRSGREGEQYF
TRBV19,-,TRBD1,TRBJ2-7,TGTGCCAGTAGTATCGGACCGGGACAGAACTACGAGCAGTACTTC,CASSIGPGQNYEQYF
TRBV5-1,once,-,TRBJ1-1,TGCGCCAGCAGCACTTTGAACACTGAAGCTTTCTTT,CASSTLNTEAFF
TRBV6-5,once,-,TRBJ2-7,TGTGCCAGCAGCCATGATCCACGGGAGCAGTACTTC,CASSHDPREQYF
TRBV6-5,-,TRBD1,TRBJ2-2,TGTGCCAGCAGAAGGGACAGGGGAACCGGGGAGCTGTTTTTT,CASRRDRGTGELFF
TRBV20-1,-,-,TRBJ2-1,TGCAGTGCTAGAGCCGAGGAGCAGTTCTTC,CSARAEEQFF
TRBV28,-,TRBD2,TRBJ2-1,TGTGCCAGCTGTGGCGGGGGGGCTTCCTACAATGAGCAGTTCTTC,CASCGGGASYNEQFF
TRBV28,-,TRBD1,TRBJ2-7,TGTGCCAGCAGTGGACAGGGGGCCAGTGAGCAGTACTTC,CASSGQGASEQYF
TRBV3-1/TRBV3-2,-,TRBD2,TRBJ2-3,TGTGCCAGCAGCCGAAGGACTAGCGGGGGGGCAAGCACAGATACGCAGTATTTT,CASSRRTSGGASTDTQYF
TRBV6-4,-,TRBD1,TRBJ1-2,TGTGCCAGCAGTGACTCGATGGGACAGGCGGGTGGCTACACCTTC,CASSDSMGQAGGYTF
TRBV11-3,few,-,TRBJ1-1,TGTGCCAGCAGCAAGGGAGGGTTTAACACTGAAGCTTTCTTT,CASSKGGFNTEAFF
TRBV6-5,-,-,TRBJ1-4,TGTGCCAGCCGCCGGGGTGAAAAACTGTTTTTT,CASRRGEKLFF
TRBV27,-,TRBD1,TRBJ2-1,TGTGCCAGCAGACGACAGGGGGCAAATGAGCAGTTCTTC,CASRRQGANEQFF
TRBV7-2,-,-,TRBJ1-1,TGTGCCAGCAGCTTAAACAGTTACACTGAAGCTTTCTTT,CASSLNSYTEAFF
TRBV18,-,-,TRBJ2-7,TGTGCCAGCTCACCTTCCGCAGGCGGGTACTACGAGCAGTACTTC,CASSPSAGGYYEQYF
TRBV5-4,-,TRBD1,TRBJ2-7,TGTGCCAGCAGCTCCAAGGGACAGGGGTCCGAGCAGTACTTC,CASSSKGQGSEQYF
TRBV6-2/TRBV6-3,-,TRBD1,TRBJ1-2,TGTGCCAGCAGTCAGCCGACAGGGAGTAACTATGGCTACACCTTC,CASSQPTGSNYGYTF
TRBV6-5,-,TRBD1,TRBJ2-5,TGTGCCAGTTCCTGGGGACAGGGGGAAGAGACCCAGTACTTC,CASSWGQGEETQYF
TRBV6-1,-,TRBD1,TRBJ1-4,TGTGCCAGCAGTGAAACCGGGACAGCAAGAGAAAAACTGTTTTTT,CASSETGTAREKLFF
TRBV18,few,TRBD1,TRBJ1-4,TGTGCCAGCTCACCGTCGAGCACAGGGGCTAATGAAAAACTGTTTTTT,CASSPSSTGANEKLFF
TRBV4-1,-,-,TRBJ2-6,TGCGCCAGCAGCCATTCCCCAGGGAAGGGCAACGTCCTGACTTTC,CASSHSPGKGNVLTF
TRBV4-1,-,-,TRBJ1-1,TGCGCCAGCAGCCAAGATAGGCGGGGCAGCACTGAAGCTTTCTTT,CASSQDRRGSTEAFF
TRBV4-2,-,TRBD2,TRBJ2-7,TGTGCCAGCAGCCAAGTTTTGAGCGGGAAAGGGTACGAGCAGTACTTC,CASSQVLSGKGYEQYF
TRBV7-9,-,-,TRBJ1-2,TGTGCCAGCAGTTCAGAGGGGGGGTTATGGTATGGCTACACCTTC,CASSSEGGLWYGYTF
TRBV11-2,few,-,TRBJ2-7,TGTGCCAGCAGAAGAGGGCACAGTTCCTACGAGCAGTACTTC,CASRRGHSSYEQYF
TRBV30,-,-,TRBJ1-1,TGTGCCTGGGATCTAATGCACACTGAAGCTTTCTTT,CAWDLMHTEAFF
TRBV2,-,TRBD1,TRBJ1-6,TGTGCCAGCAGTGGACAGGGAGTGAGTTCACCCCTCCACTTT,CASSGQGVSSPLHF
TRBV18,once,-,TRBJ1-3,TGTGCCAGCTCACCACCTCCCGGAGTAGTTAAGTGGTTTAGCGCTGGAAACACCATATATTTT,CASSPPPGVVKWFSAGNTIYF
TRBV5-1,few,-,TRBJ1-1,TGCGCCAGCAGCCACGTAGGGGGGGGGCTCACTGAAGCTTTCTTT,CASSHVGGGLTEAFF
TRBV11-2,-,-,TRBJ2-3,TGTGCCAGCAGCTGGCGCGGCACCTTTACAGATACGCAGTATTTT,CASSWRGTFTDTQYF
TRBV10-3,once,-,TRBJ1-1,TGTGCCATCAGTGAGTCCGGCAGGGTAACTGAAGCTTTCTTT,CAISESGRVTEAFF
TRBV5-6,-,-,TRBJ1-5,TGTGCCAGCAGCTTGGATCGACAGATCTATAGCAATCAGCCCCAGCATTTT,CASSLDRQIYSNQPQHF
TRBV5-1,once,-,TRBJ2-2,TGCGCCAGCAGCTACCCGGCCACAGGGTCCACCGGGGAGCTGTTTTTT,CASSYPATGSTGELFF
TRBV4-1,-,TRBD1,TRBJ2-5,TGCGCCAGCAGCCAAGGCACAGGGGCCGAAGAGACCCAGTACTTC,CASSQGTGAEETQYF
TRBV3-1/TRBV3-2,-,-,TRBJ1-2,TGTGCCAGCAGCCGACAGGCCAACTATGGCTACACCTTC,CASSRQANYGYTF
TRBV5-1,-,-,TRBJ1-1,TGCGCCAGCAGCCCAGGACTTGACACTGAAGCTTTCTTT,CASSPGLDTEAFF
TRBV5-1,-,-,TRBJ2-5,TGCGCCAGCAGCTTGGACAGGGTCTCGGGCAAGTACTTC,CASSLDRVSGKYF
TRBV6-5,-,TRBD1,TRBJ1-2,TGTGCCAGCAGTCGGACAGGGGGAGGCTACACCTTC,CASSRTGGGYTF
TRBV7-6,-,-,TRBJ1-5,TGTGCCAGCAGCTTAGAACAGGGTGGGAATCAGCCCCAGCATTTT,CASSLEQGGNQPQHF
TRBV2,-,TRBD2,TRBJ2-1,TGTGCCAGCAGTGATAGCGGGAGTTACAATGAGCAGTTCTTC,CASSDSGSYNEQFF
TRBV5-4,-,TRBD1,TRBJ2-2,TGTGCCAGCAGCTTGGGACAGGGTGCCGGGGAGCTGTTTTTT,CASSLGQGAGELFF